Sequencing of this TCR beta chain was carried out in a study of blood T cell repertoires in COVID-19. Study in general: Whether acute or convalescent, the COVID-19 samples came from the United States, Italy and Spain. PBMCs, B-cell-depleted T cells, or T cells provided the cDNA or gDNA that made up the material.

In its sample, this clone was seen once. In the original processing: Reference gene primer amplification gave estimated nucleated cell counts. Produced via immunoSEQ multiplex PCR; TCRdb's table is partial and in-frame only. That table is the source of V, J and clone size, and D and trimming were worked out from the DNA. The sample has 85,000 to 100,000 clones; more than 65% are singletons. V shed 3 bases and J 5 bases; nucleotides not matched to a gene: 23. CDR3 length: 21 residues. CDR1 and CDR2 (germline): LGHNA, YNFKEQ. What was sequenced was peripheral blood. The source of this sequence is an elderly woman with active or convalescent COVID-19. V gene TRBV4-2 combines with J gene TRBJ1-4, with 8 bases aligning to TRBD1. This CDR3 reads CASSHVPKGQGWASPNEKLFF. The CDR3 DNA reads TGTGCCAGCAGCCATGTCCCCAAAGGACAGGGTTGGGCCTCTCCCAATGAAAAACTGTTTTTT.